A selection of T cell receptor beta chains follows, all from one sample in a study of control samples from healthy donors and cancer patients. Profiling relied on immunoSEQ multiplex PCR, and the TCRdb table lists in-frame clones only, not all of them. This sample has 90,000 to 100,000 clones; around 80% occur once, and the top ten carry approximately 2%. The specimen sequenced was blood. The source is a man in his 60s in good health. Each CDR3 is given with its conserved first and last residue. D genes are given only for firm matches. Where a row states a size, it is once, few, many or the class of an expanded clone; other rows omit it.

>NA|TRBD1|TRBJ2-3|TRBV19
TGTGCCAGTAACGCCGGGACAGGGGGTGTGGGGGATACGCAGTATTTT
CASNAGTGGVGDTQYF
>once|NA|TRBJ2-5|TRBV7-8
TGTGCCAGCAGCTTCTTCAACCCAATCGAAGAGACCCAGTACTTC
CASSFFNPIEETQYF
>once|TRBD1|TRBJ2-3|TRBV7-8
TGTGCCAGCAGCCGACAGGGAAGCCTTAGCACAGATACGCAGTATTTT
CASSRQGSLSTDTQYF
>NA|NA|TRBJ2-5|TRBV3-1/TRBV3-2
TGTGCCAGCAGCCGCCGGACTATGGGGCAAGAGACCCAGTACTTC
CASSRRTMGQETQYF
>NA|NA|TRBJ1-6|TRBV15
TGTGCCACCAGCGAGACTGAGCCAGGGAATTCACCCCTCCACTTT
CATSETEPGNSPLHF
>NA|NA|TRBJ2-3|TRBV18
TGTGCCAGCTCACCAGATGGAGATACGCAGTATTTT
CASSPDGDTQYF
>NA|TRBD1|TRBJ1-4|TRBV9
TGTGCCAGCAGCGTAAGGACAGGGGAGTTTGAAAAACTGTTTTTT
CASSVRTGEFEKLFF
>NA|TRBD2|TRBJ2-2|TRBV7-6
TGTGCCAGCAGCTCCCCAGCGGGAGTTTCCGGGGAGCTGTTTTTT
CASSSPAGVSGELFF
>NA|NA|TRBJ2-1|TRBV6-5
TGTGCCAGCAGTTACTCCCAAAGGGGGGACAATGAGCAGTTCTTC
CASSYSQRGDNEQFF
>NA|NA|TRBJ2-5|TRBV6-5
TGTGCCAGCACAGAGACCATTCAAGAGACCCAGTACTTC
CASTETIQETQYF
>NA|NA|TRBJ1-1|TRBV29-1
TGCAGCGCAGGGACGATAATGAACACTGAAGCTTTCTTT
CSAGTIMNTEAFF
>once|TRBD1|TRBJ1-2|TRBV5-1
TGCGCCAGCAGCCCCCAGACAGGGAATTATGGCTACACCTTC
CASSPQTGNYGYTF
>NA|NA|TRBJ1-4|TRBV29-1
TGCAGCGTCCGACGGACGGATGCAACTAATGAAAAACTGTTTTTT
CSVRRTDATNEKLFF
>NA|NA|TRBJ2-5|TRBV24-1
TGTGCCACCTCTCGGGACTCCCTGCGGGAGACCCAGTACTTC
CATSRDSLRETQYF
>once|NA|TRBJ1-2|TRBV5-4
TGTGCCAGCAGCGCTCAGGAGACAGGAGGCTACACCTTC
CASSAQETGGYTF
>NA|NA|TRBJ1-1|TRBV5-6
TGTGCCAGCAGCTTGACGGGTGAAGCTTTCTTT
CASSLTGEAFF
>NA|TRBD1|TRBJ1-5|TRBV28
TGTGCCAGCAGTCGGACAGGTGCTCCCAATCAGCCCCAGCATTTT
CASSRTGAPNQPQHF
>NA|NA|TRBJ2-7|TRBV18
TGTGCCAGCTCACCGGCACAGGGAGGAGAGCAGTACTTC
CASSPAQGGEQYF
>NA|TRBD1|TRBJ1-1|TRBV6-1
TGTGCCAGCAGTGAAAGACAGGGAGATACAGCTTTCTTT
CASSERQGDTAFF
>NA|TRBD1|TRBJ2-7|TRBV2
TGTGCCAGCAGTGGTCGATTACCGGGACAGGGGACCTACGAGCAGTACTTC
CASSGRLPGQGTYEQYF
>NA|TRBD1|TRBJ1-6|TRBV5-1
TGCGCCAGCAGCTTGAAGGGGGCGGACTATAATTCACCCCTCCACTTT
CASSLKGADYNSPLHF
>NA|NA|TRBJ2-1|TRBV19
TGTGCCAGTAGTATGGTGGCTCCCCGAGGAGAGCAGTTCTTC
CASSMVAPRGEQFF
>few|TRBD2|TRBJ2-7|TRBV11-2
TGTGCCAGCAGCGGAGCGGGGGCGGGGTACGAGCAGTACTTC
CASSGAGAGYEQYF
>NA|NA|TRBJ2-2|TRBV7-8
TGTGCCAGCAATCAACTAGTGACCACCGGGGAGCTGTTTTTT
CASNQLVTTGELFF
>few|NA|TRBJ2-1|TRBV10-2
TGCGCCATCCGGGACCCATTGGGTGAGCAGTTCTTC
CAIRDPLGEQFF
>NA|NA|TRBJ2-6|TRBV2
TGTGCCAGCAGTGAGGGGCCGCTCGGGACCGGGGCCAACGTCCTGACTTTC
CASSEGPLGTGANVLTF
>NA|TRBD1|TRBJ2-1|TRBV4-2
TGTGCCAGCAGCCAAGAGACCGGGACAGGGGGCTCCTACAATGAGCAGTTCTTC
CASSQETGTGGSYNEQFF
>NA|NA|TRBJ1-3|TRBV28
TGTGCCAGCAGTTCGGAGGGGCGGTCTGGAAACACCATATATTTT
CASSSEGRSGNTIYF
>NA|TRBD1|TRBJ1-5|TRBV13
TGTGCCAGCAGCGCGGGACAGGGAAGTCAGCCCCAGCATTTT
CASSAGQGSQPQHF
>NA|TRBD2|TRBJ2-1|TRBV3-1/TRBV3-2
TGTGCCAGCAGCCAAGTAGGGACTAGCGTGTACAATGAGCAGTTCTTC
CASSQVGTSVYNEQFF
>NA|TRBD2|TRBJ2-1|TRBV5-4
TGTGCCAGCAGCTCGGGGACTAGCGGGTTTACTGAGCAGTTCTTC
CASSSGTSGFTEQFF
>NA|TRBD1|TRBJ1-1|TRBV6-5
TGTGCCAGCAGGCAGGGGGCGAGAGCAACTGAAGCTTTCTTT
CASRQGARATEAFF
>NA|TRBD2|TRBJ2-5|TRBV19
TGTGCCAGTAGTATCGGCAGAGGGGTAGCGGGAGAAGAGACCCAGTACTTC
CASSIGRGVAGEETQYF
>NA|NA|TRBJ2-5|TRBV29-1
TGCAGCGTTGGCAGGGGAGAGACCCAGTACTTC
CSVGRGETQYF
>NA|NA|TRBJ2-3|TRBV14
TGTGCCAGCAGCCCCCGGAGGGCCTCAGATACGCAGTATTTT
CASSPRRASDTQYF
>few|TRBD1|TRBJ2-7|TRBV6-5
TGTGCCAGCAGTTACGCTGGGACAGGGGGCTTCTACGAGCAGTACTTC
CASSYAGTGGFYEQYF
>once|NA|TRBJ2-5|TRBV19
TGTGCCAGTAAGGGCGGGTTTGGGACGCAGACCCAGTACTTC
CASKGGFGTQTQYF
>NA|NA|TRBJ1-2|TRBV5-1
TGCGCCAGCAGCTTGGGCGCAGCTTCTAACTATGGCTACACCTTC
CASSLGAASNYGYTF
>few|NA|TRBJ1-5|TRBV4-1
TGCGCCAGCAGCCAAGACACGGGAGGTAGCAATCAGCCCCAGCATTTT
CASSQDTGGSNQPQHF
>NA|NA|TRBJ2-7|TRBV4-1
TGCGCCAGCAGCCAAGTAGGCCAGGCCTACGAGCAGTACTTC
CASSQVGQAYEQYF
>few|TRBD1|TRBJ1-4|TRBV20-1
TGCAGTGCTAGTCGGGGGACAGGGGTGAATGAAAAACTGTTTTTT
CSASRGTGVNEKLFF
>NA|NA|TRBJ1-6|TRBV30
TGTGCCTGGAGTCCGGGGGGGGGCAATTCACCCCTCCACTTT
CAWSPGGGNSPLHF
>NA|NA|TRBJ2-5|TRBV28
TGTGCCAGCAGTTTACTTTCGGGGAGAGAGACCCAGTACTTC
CASSLLSGRETQYF
>NA|TRBD2|TRBJ2-1|TRBV19
TGTGCCAGTAAGGGGGGCGGGAGGGCCCTCTCCTACAATGAGCAGTTCTTC
CASKGGGRALSYNEQFF
>NA|TRBD1|TRBJ2-3|TRBV18
TGTGCCAGCTCTCCCGACAGGGGGCTTTTCACAGATACGCAGTATTTT
CASSPDRGLFTDTQYF
>NA|NA|TRBJ1-6|TRBV6-5
TGTGCCAGCAGTTACTCTCCCAGGCCCCCCCTCCACTTT
CASSYSPRPPLHF
>NA|NA|TRBJ2-2|TRBV3-1/TRBV3-2
TGTGCCAGCAAAGACCGGAACACCGGGGAGCTGTTTTTT
CASKDRNTGELFF
>NA|NA|TRBJ2-5|TRBV15
TGTGCCACCAGCAGGGGGGGGGCTCCATCCCAAGAGACCCAGTACTTC
CATSRGGAPSQETQYF
>once|TRBD2|TRBJ2-5|TRBV7-3
TGTGCCAGCAGCTCGACTAGCGGAGAGCAAGAGACCCAGTACTTC
CASSSTSGEQETQYF
>NA|NA|TRBJ2-2|TRBV2
TGTGCCAGCAGTGAAGCCAGGACTAATTCCGGGGAGCTGTTTTTT
CASSEARTNSGELFF
>NA|NA|TRBJ2-3|TRBV7-8
TGTGCCAGCAGCCCCCGACCACAAGATACGCAGTATTTT
CASSPRPQDTQYF
>few|TRBD1|TRBJ2-7|TRBV5-4
TGTGCCAGCAGCTTGTTTGCTGGGACAGGGACCTACGAGCAGTACTTC
CASSLFAGTGTYEQYF
>once|NA|TRBJ2-7|TRBV21-1
TGTGCCAGCAGCAAAGGCTCAGGTGGGTCTGAGCAGTACTTC
CASSKGSGGSEQYF
>NA|NA|TRBJ2-1|TRBV6-5
TGTGCCAGCAGTTACTTACCCAGCGGCGATGAGCAGTTCTTC
CASSYLPSGDEQFF
>NA|NA|TRBJ2-5|TRBV6-5
TGTGCCAGCAGGGTGAACGGGGCCCAAGAGACCCAGTACTTC
CASRVNGAQETQYF
>few|TRBD1|TRBJ1-2|TRBV11-2
TGTGCCAGCCGGTCAGGGGGCGGCTATGGCTACACCTTC
CASRSGGGYGYTF
>NA|NA|TRBJ2-7|TRBV29-1
TGCAGCGTTGAAAGTTACGGAGAGCAGTACTTC
CSVESYGEQYF
>NA|NA|TRBJ1-1|TRBV7-9
TGTGCCAGCAGCTCGAGTTTGAACACTGAAGCTTTCTTT
CASSSSLNTEAFF
>NA|NA|TRBJ2-7|TRBV3-1/TRBV3-2
TGTGCCAGCAGCCAAGTAGCCAGCGCGCCTCTAAACGAGCAGTACTTC
CASSQVASAPLNEQYF